Presented here are 3 T cell receptor beta chains from one specimen sequenced in a study of identical twins. Each CDR3 protein gets one entry after TCRdb re-called the 5' RACE reads with MiXCR. The sample has 200,000 to 250,000 distinct CDR3 sequences, 7.5% seen once; the top ten hold less than 2%. The sample was also linked to a second study, of yellow fever vaccine responses in identical twins.

Sequencing was done on a sample of memory (CD45RO+) T cells sorted from blood. The receptor set was obtained from a woman aged 18 to 35 in good health.

The J gene is TRBJ1-1, the V gene TRBV28; D may be TRBD1 (5 bases). Germline values: CDR1 MDHEN, CDR2 SYDVKM. The CDR3 length is 13 residues. Trimming shortened V by 8 bases and J by 0 bases, and 10 bases separated the two germline ends. The CDR3: CASQGRVNTEAFF. For the CDR3, the DNA is TGTGCCAGCCAGGGTAGGGTGAACACTGAAGCTTTCTTT. Complete variable domain (other parts from reference TRBV28 and TRBJ1-1): DVKVTQSSRYLVKRTGEKVFLECVQDMDHENMFWYRQDPGLGLRLIYFSYDVKMKEKGDIPEGYSVSREKKERFSLILESASTNQTSMYLCASQGRVNTEAFFGQGTRLTVV.

This clonotype was seen only a few times. This chain links TRBV7-2 with TRBJ2-3; tentative D call: TRBD2 (6 bases). Germline V gene data show CDR1 as SGHTA and CDR2 as FQGNSA. Deletions cut 5 bases from V and 6 bases from J, with 15 bases between. The CDR3 runs to 14 residues. This CDR3 is CASSPRAGSDTQYF. The CDR3 DNA sequence: TGTGCCAGCAGCCCCCGGGCGGGATCCGATACGCAGTATTTT.

This clonotype occurred a few times. V is TRBV7-2 and J is TRBJ2-7, with D possibly matching TRBD2 (5 bases). Germline CDR1 reads SGHTA; CDR2 reads FQGNSA. Trimming pared 2 bases from V and 7 bases from J, leaving 15 bases between. CDR3 length equals 14 residues. The CDR3 loop is CASSLKAGVGEQYF. The CDR3 coding sequence is TGTGCCAGCAGCTTAAAGGCCGGGGTAGGGGAGCAGTACTTC.